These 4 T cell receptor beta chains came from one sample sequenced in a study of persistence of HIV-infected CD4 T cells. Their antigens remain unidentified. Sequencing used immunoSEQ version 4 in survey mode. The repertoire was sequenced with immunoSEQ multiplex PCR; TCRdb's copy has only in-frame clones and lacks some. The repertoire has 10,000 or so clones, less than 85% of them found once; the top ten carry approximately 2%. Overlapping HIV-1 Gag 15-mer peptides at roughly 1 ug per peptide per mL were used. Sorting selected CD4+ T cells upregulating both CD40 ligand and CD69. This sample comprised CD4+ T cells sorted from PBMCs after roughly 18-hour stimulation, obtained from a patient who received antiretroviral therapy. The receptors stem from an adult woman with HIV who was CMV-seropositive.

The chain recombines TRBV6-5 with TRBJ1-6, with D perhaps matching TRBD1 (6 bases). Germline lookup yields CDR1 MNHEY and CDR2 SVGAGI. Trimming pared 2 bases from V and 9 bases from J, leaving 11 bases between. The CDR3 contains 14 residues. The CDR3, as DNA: TGTGCCAGCAGTTACGGGGGCCGAAGTTCACCCCTCCACTTT. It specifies CASSYGGRSSPLHF.

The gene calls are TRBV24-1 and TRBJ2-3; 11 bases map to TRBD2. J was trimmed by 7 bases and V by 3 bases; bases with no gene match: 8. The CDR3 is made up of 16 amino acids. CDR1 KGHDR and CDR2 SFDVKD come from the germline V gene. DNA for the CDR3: TGTGCCACCAGTGATCAGACTAGCGGGGATAGGAATACGCAGTATTTT. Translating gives CATSDQTSGDRNTQYF.

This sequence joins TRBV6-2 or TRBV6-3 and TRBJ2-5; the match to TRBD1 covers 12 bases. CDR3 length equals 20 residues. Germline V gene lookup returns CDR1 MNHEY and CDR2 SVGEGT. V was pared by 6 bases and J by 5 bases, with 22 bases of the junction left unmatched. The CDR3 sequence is CASSPGRGQGAKGKVETQYF. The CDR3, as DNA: TGTGCCAGCAGCCCCGGGAGGGGACAGGGGGCAAAGGGCAAGGTGGAGACCCAGTACTTC.

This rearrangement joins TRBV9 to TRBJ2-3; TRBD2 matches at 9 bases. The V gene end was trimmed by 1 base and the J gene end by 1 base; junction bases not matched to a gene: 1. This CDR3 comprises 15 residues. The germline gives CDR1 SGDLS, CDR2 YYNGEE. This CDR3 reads CASSVLAGRTDTQYF. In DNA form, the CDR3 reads TGTGCCAGCAGCGTACTAGCGGGGCGCACAGATACGCAGTATTTT.